The subject of this entry is one T cell receptor (beta chain). Its target antigen remains unknown. No much larger clone is present one base from it, and per-base qualities are unavailable. This record comes from a study of T cell responses to AZD1222 COVID-19 vaccine (dated by TCRdb to about 2021). Regarding the research as a whole: AZD1222 recipients whose second dose came at about 4 weeks and those whose second dose came at about 12 weeks were combined into one group, since spike-specific TCR depth and breadth did not differ between the two schedules. TCR sequencing was performed for 230 to 250 trial participants, of whom 207 were given two doses of AZD1222 and around 26 were given two doses of MenACWY control vaccine. Trial participants were enrolled into age subgroups of 18-55, 56-69 and 70-plus years, which contained about 150, 27 and 61 TCR-sequenced participants, respectively.

Results and caveats for the whole study, not just this receptor: Most participants were white British and females outnumbered males, and the authors suggested that clonal diversity may have been underestimated. Because no day 14 peak-response samples were available, the repertoires could be characterized only after the peak T cell response. Spike-specific TCR breadth and depth rose significantly after two AZD1222 doses compared with day 0 and with MenACWY recipients. The 56-69-year group was small, and its depth increase did not reach significance, likely because of low power. Conclusions about previously exposed vaccinees are limited, since just six AZD1222 recipients were seropositive for SARS-CoV-2 at baseline. Reportedly, almost half of the unique spike-specific TCRs recognized epitopes lying outside the regions that are mutated in the B.1.351 and B.1.1.7 variants. The vaccine-associated CD4 TCRs covered the entire spike protein, and the dominant responses fell in regions 160-218 and 743-854.

Per the germline V gene (reference sequence), SEHNR is the CDR1 and FQNEAQ is the CDR2. Deletion took 1 base off V and 7 bases off J, with a span of 11 bases between the germline ends. The CDR3 numbers 14 residues from cysteine through phenylalanine. Of all the DNA, just the CDR3 is kept, 42 bases in frame from base 1. Per the publication, the time point label means: baseline before first vaccination. The vaccinee samples were drawn from two UK trials, COV001 and COV002, one of which was a single-blind randomized controlled phase 2/3 trial testing AZD1222 (ChAdOx1 nCoV-19) in healthy adults. For TCRbeta chain sequencing, PBMC samples were collected from trial participants at day 0 and at day 28 after the second dose. The CDR3 regions of human TCRbeta chains were analyzed by immunosequencing. Per the source publication's procedure: TCRs in the repertoires were compared against a reference library of SARS-CoV-2-specific TCRs that had been generated with the MIRA antigen-specificity platform. Breadth was defined as the fraction of unique TCRs that were SARS-CoV-2-associated, and depth was defined as the fraction of total T cells that were SARS-CoV-2-associated. Using the MIRA data, every spike-specific TCR was mapped to the spike region that the TCR reacted to and assigned to either a CD4 or a CD8 class. Log10-transformed breadth and depth values were compared by one-way ANOVA with Sidak's multiple comparisons tests. TCRdb obtained this table from immuneACCESS and retained in-frame rearrangements with V and J assigned. These tables miss some clones; where compared with another copy, unresolved V genes account for less than half of the shortfall, and the remainder is unexplained. V and J calls and clone size are copied from that table; D and trimming were computed from the DNA. In all, the sample holds over 130,000 clones, and 80% to 90% of those were seen once. The leading ten clones occupy around 3% of the sample.

Rearrangement joined TRBV7-9 to TRBJ2-1, with the D gene tentatively TRBD1 or TRBD2, based on 6 matching bases in each. Sample: peripheral blood, taken on day 0 of AZD1222 vaccination. This receptor was identified in an adult in good health. CDR3 loop: CASSLGGGINEQFF. The DNA sequence is TGTGCCAGCAGCTTAGGAGGGGGGATTAATGAGCAGTTCTTC.